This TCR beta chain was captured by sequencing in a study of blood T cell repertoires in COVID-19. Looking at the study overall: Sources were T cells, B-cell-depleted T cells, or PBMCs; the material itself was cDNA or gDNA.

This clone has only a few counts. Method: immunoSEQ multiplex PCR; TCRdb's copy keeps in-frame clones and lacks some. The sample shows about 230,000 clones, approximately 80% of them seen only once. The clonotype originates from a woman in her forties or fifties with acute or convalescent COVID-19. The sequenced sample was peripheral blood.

CDR3 nucleotides: TGTGCCAGCAGCGCCCGGGAAGGAGGGACCAATTCACCCCTCCACTTT. Amino acids: CASSAREGGTNSPLHF. The V and J genes are TRBV9 and TRBJ1-6, with D possibly being TRBD1 (5 bases). Trimming left V 3 bases short and J 7 bases short, with 17 bases between. This CDR3 region has 16 residues. Germline CDR1 reads SGDLS; CDR2 reads YYNGEE.